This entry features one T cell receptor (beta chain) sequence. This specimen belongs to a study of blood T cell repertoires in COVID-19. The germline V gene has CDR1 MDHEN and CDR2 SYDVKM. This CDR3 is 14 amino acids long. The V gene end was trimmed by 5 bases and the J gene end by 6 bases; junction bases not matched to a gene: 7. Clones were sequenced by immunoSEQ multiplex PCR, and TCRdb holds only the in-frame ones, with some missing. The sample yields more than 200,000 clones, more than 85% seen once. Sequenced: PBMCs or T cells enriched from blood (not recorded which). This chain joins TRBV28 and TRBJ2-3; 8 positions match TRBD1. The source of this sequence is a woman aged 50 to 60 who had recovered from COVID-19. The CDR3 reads CASSHTDRADTQYF. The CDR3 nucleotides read TGTGCCAGCAGTCATACGGACAGGGCCGATACGCAGTATTTT.